One and the same sample provided the 26 T cell receptor beta chains below, sequenced in a study of cytomegalovirus exposure and HLA in healthy donors. The PCR was carried out with 60 Vbeta primers and 13 Jbeta primers. Using immunoSEQ multiplex PCR, the repertoire was profiled, and TCRdb retains in-frame clones only, with some absent. There are some 120,000 clones in the sample; 80% occur only once, and 1% lies in the top ten. The material sequenced was PBMCs. All receptors come from a man in his forties in good health and CMV-seronegative.

J is TRBJ2-1 and V is TRBV30; D remains unclear. CDR3 size: 16 residues. The germline CDR1 and CDR2 sequences are GTSNPN and SVGIG (reference sequence). V was pared by 1 base and J by 0 bases, with 13 bases between. The CDR3 is CAWSGPRRSSYNEQFF. CDR3 sequence (DNA): TGTGCCTGGAGTGGGCCCAGGCGAAGCTCCTACAATGAGCAGTTCTTC.

J is TRBJ2-7 and V is TRBV9, with 7 bases that match TRBD1. The CDR3 sequence is 14 residues long. V lost 0 bases and J lost 3; bases outside the gene matches: 3. Per germline, CDR1 SGDLS and CDR2 YYNGEE. The CDR3 DNA follows: TGTGCCAGCAGCGTAGCTCCAGGGGGCTACGAGCAGTACTTC. It specifies CASSVAPGGYEQYF.

The chain couples TRBV2 to TRBJ1-2, with 7 positions matching TRBD1. V lost 3 bases and J lost 8; bases outside the gene matches: 3. The CDR3 totals 12 residues. Germline CDR1 SNHLY, CDR2 FYNNEI. The CDR3 bases are TGTGCCAGCAGTGAGACAGGGCTAGGCTACACCTTC. Its translation is CASSETGLGYTF.

This clone was detected once. The gene calls are TRBV27 and TRBJ2-7; perhaps TRBD1 as D (5 bases). V was trimmed by 4 bases and J by 5 bases, leaving 9 bases between them. Germline assignment: CDR1 MNHEY and CDR2 SMNVEV (reference sequence). The length of the CDR3 is 12 residues. CDR3 nucleotides: TGTGCCAGCAGTTCTTGGGGCCACGAGCAGTACTTC. The encoded protein is CASSSWGHEQYF.

The rearrangement links TRBV19 to TRBJ1-5; TRBD1 matches 9 bases. CDR1 and CDR2 from the germline V gene are LNHDA and SQIVND (reference sequence). The CDR3 sequence is 14 residues long. With V trimmed by 4 bases and J by 6 bases, 4 bases remained unmatched. The CDR3 spells CASSRQGVIQPQHF. CDR3 coding DNA: TGTGCCAGTAGTAGACAGGGGGTAATTCAGCCCCAGCATTTT.

The chain carries TRBV30 and TRBJ1-4; D is possibly TRBD1 (5 bases). The CDR3 runs to 14 residues. The ends were cut back, 0 bases at V and 1 base at J, with 6 bases in the middle. Germline values: CDR1 GTSNPN, CDR2 SVGIG (reference sequence). CDR3 coding DNA: TGTGCCTGGAGTGTCGGGGGAACTAATGAAAAACTGTTTTTT. It encodes CAWSVGGTNEKLFF.

This clone occurred a few times. This chain connects TRBV6-1 to TRBJ2-3; D not resolved. Germline V gene sequence: CDR1 MNHNS, CDR2 SASEGT. V gave up 4 bases and J gave up 0 bases, with 14 bases separating them. The CDR3 loop spans 16 amino acids. DNA for the CDR3: TGTGCCAGCAGTGTACAGTCCGGATTTAGCACAGATACGCAGTATTTT. It yields the protein CASSVQSGFSTDTQYF.

V usage is TRBV2 and J usage is TRBJ2-3; D gene uncertain. V was cut by 8 bases and J by 5 bases, with 8 bases left in between. Germline CDR1 is SNHLY and CDR2 is FYNNEI. The CDR3 is 11 residues long. The CDR3 sequence: CASGRRDTQYF. CDR3 bases: TGTGCCAGCGGCCGGAGAGATACGCAGTATTTT.

This chain links TRBV9 with TRBJ2-2; D is possibly TRBD1 (6 bases). There are 16 residues in the CDR3. Trimming took 3 bases from V and 4 from J, leaving 16 bases between them. Looked up from germline, CDR1 is SGDLS and CDR2 is YYNGEE. In DNA form, the CDR3 reads TGTGCCAGCAGCGCCCCCTGGGGGCTGGGCACCGGGGAGCTGTTTTTT. Its protein product is CASSAPWGLGTGELFF.

This clone appeared a few times. V usage is TRBV5-4 and J usage is TRBJ2-7; 10 bases map to TRBD2. V gave up 5 bases and J gave up 6 bases; unmatched junction bases: 11. This CDR3 has 15 amino acids. The germline gives CDR1 SGHNT, CDR2 YYREEE (reference sequence). CDR3 nucleotide sequence: TGTGCCAGCAGGGTGGCCGGGACTAGCGTTGCCGAGCAGTACTTC. It translates to CASRVAGTSVAEQYF. Full variable domain (rest looked up from reference TRBV5-4 and TRBJ2-7): ETGVTQSPTHLIKTRGQQVTLRCSSQSGHNTVSWYQQALGQGPQFIFQYYREEENGRGNFPPRFSGLQFPNYSSELNVNALELDDSALYLCASRVAGTSVAEQYFGPGTRLTVT.

The chain employs TRBV7-2 and TRBJ2-7; no clear D. The V end was cut by 4 bases, the J end by 1 base, with 14 bases between. The CDR3 extends over 15 amino acids. The V gene's germline CDR1 is SGHTA and CDR2 FQGNSA. In DNA form, the CDR3 reads TGTGCCAGCAGCTCCACAGTAGGTCCTTCCTACGAGCAGTACTTC. Its translation is CASSSTVGPSYEQYF.

The chain has TRBV7-2 and TRBJ1-2; 10 bases map to TRBD1. This CDR3 has 14 residues. Germline V gene sequence: CDR1 SGHTA, CDR2 FQGNSA. Trimming took 4 bases from V and 4 from J; bases not matched to a gene: 3. CDR3 nucleotide sequence: TGTGCCAGCAGCTCGGGACAGGGGTTCTATGGCTACACCTTC. It specifies CASSSGQGFYGYTF.

This chain links TRBV5-6 with TRBJ2-3; maybe TRBD1 (6 bases). This CDR3 has 14 residues. Germline V gene lookup returns CDR1 SGHDT and CDR2 YYEEEE. V was pared by 2 bases and J by 4 bases, with 11 bases between. CDR3 coding DNA: TGTGCCAGCAGCTTTACAGGGCGGGCAGATACGCAGTATTTT. This codes for CASSFTGRADTQYF.

The V call is TRBV11-1, the J call TRBJ2-7; 9 positions agree with TRBD1. The CDR3 extends over 16 amino acids. Looked up from germline, CDR1 is SGHAT and CDR2 is FQDESV (reference sequence). V was clipped by 5 bases and J by 6 bases; unmatched bases: 14. The CDR3 sequence is CASSRPGQGQGAEQYF. CDR3 nucleotides: TGTGCCAGCAGCCGGCCAGGACAGGGACAGGGTGCCGAGCAGTACTTC.

The chain links TRBV7-9 to TRBJ2-1, with 7 bases aligning to TRBD1. This CDR3 has 14 residues. The V gene end was trimmed by 4 bases and the J gene end by 4 bases; junction bases not matched to a gene: 4. CDR1 SEHNR and CDR2 FQNEAQ come from the germline V gene (reference sequence). The chain's CDR3 is CASSWSGQYNEQFF. In DNA form, the CDR3 reads TGTGCCAGCAGCTGGTCGGGACAGTACAATGAGCAGTTCTTC.

The chain has TRBV30 and TRBJ1-2, with 8 positions matching TRBD1. With 3 bases clipped from V and 11 bases from J, the junction kept 11 bases outside the gene matches. Germline CDR1 reads GTSNPN; CDR2 reads SVGIG (reference sequence). This CDR3 spans 13 amino acids. CDR3 protein: CAWRVAGGSSYTF. The CDR3 DNA sequence: TGTGCCTGGAGGGTGGCAGGGGGCAGTTCGTACACCTTC.

A few counts support this clone. This chain joins TRBV5-1 and TRBJ2-3; 8 positions agree with TRBD1. V shed 2 bases, J shed 4 bases, and the junction held 6 bases outside the gene matches. The CDR3 has 15 residues. Germline CDR1 and CDR2: SGHRS and YFSETQ. CDR3 protein: CASSLDRGAPDTQYF. DNA of the CDR3: TGCGCCAGCAGCTTAGACAGGGGCGCCCCAGATACGCAGTATTTT.

The V and J genes are TRBV18 and TRBJ1-1; D is undetermined. This CDR3 spans 14 amino acids. Trimming stripped 0 bases from V and 2 bases from J, with 7 bases between. The germline V gene has CDR1 KGHSH and CDR2 LQKENI. CDR3 in amino acids: CASSPPAPNTEAFF. CDR3 nucleotide sequence: TGTGCCAGCTCACCACCAGCCCCCAACACTGAAGCTTTCTTT.

The V gene is TRBV19, the J gene TRBJ2-3; 8 bases are a match to TRBD2. CDR3 size: 15 residues. The J segment lost 4 bases and the V segment lost 5 bases, leaving 8 bases of the junction unmatched. Germline values: CDR1 LNHDA, CDR2 SQIVND (reference sequence). The CDR3 here is CASSELAVRSDTQYF. CDR3 bases: TGTGCCAGTAGTGAACTAGCGGTCCGGTCAGATACGCAGTATTTT.

V is TRBV9 and J is TRBJ2-4; a weak D match, TRBD1 (6 bases). The CDR3 totals 15 residues. Looked up from germline, CDR1 is SGDLS and CDR2 is YYNGEE. Between the trimmed V and J ends, which lost 4 bases and 4 bases, there was a span of 15 bases. CDR3 in amino acids: CASSSGTLSKNIQYF. CDR3 nucleotide sequence: TGTGCCAGCAGCTCCGGGACACTCTCAAAAAACATTCAGTACTTC.

The chain is built from TRBV5-1 and TRBJ1-5; D is unresolved. Between the trimmed V and J ends, which lost 5 bases and 0 bases, there was a span of 12 bases. CDR3 size: 15 residues. Germline V CDR1 and CDR2: SGHRS, YFSETQ. This CDR3 reads CASRLTDNSNQPQHF. The CDR3 region has the DNA TGCGCCAGCAGACTAACGGATAATAGCAATCAGCCCCAGCATTTT.

The chain's CDR3 is CASSALAGDQDTQYF. Written as DNA, the CDR3 is TGTGCCAGCAGCGCTCTAGCGGGGGACCAAGATACGCAGTATTTT. The chain is built from TRBV9 and TRBJ2-3; TRBD2 aligns across 10 bases. V gave up 3 bases and J gave up 5 bases; unmatched junction bases: 6. This CDR3 contains 15 residues. Per the germline V gene, CDR1 is SGDLS and CDR2 is YYNGEE. The full variable domain, with the rest looked up from reference TRBV9 and TRBJ2-3, is DSGVTQTPKHLITATGQRVTLRCSPRSGDLSVYWYQQSLDQGLQFLIQYYNGEERAKGNILERFSAQQFPDLHSELNLSSLELGDSALYFCASSALAGDQDTQYFGPGTRLTVL.

This chain's CDR3 is CASSLGQGEYNEQFF. CDR3 nucleotide sequence: TGTGCCAGCAGCTTGGGGCAGGGTGAATACAATGAGCAGTTCTTC. The chain links TRBV5-5 to TRBJ2-1; a weak D match, TRBD1 (5 bases). Looked up from germline, CDR1 is SGHKS and CDR2 is YYEKEE (reference sequence). V shed 0 bases and J shed 4 bases, with 11 bases lying between them. This CDR3 is 15 amino acids long.

The chain carries TRBV18 and TRBJ1-3; D ambiguous. This CDR3 is built from 15 residues. Germline assignment: CDR1 KGHSH and CDR2 LQKENI. V was cut by 1 base and J by 3 bases, with 10 bases left in between. The CDR3 region has the DNA TGTGCCAGCTCACCACAAGCTGTCGGTGGAAACACCATATATTTT. Translated, it gives CASSPQAVGGNTIYF. Supplemented by reference TRBV18 and TRBJ1-3, the full variable domain reads NAGVMQNPRHLVRRRGQEARLRCSPMKGHSHVYWYRQLPEEGLKFMVYLQKENIIDESGMPKERFSAEFPKEGPSILRIQQVVRGDSAAYFCASSPQAVGGNTIYFGEGSWLTVV.

This chain uses TRBV2 with TRBJ1-1; 8 bases are shared with TRBD1. In germline, CDR1 is SNHLY, CDR2 FYNNEI. This CDR3 is built from 16 residues. With V trimmed by 6 bases and J by 0 bases, 9 bases remained unmatched. The CDR3 DNA sequence: TGTGCCAGCAGCAAGGCAGGGGGCTGGCTGAACACTGAAGCTTTCTTT. It specifies CASSKAGGWLNTEAFF.

This chain uses TRBV6-4 with TRBJ2-3; 14 nucleotides align to TRBD2. This CDR3 spans 16 amino acids. With 0 bases clipped from V and 4 bases from J, the junction kept 0 bases outside the gene matches. Germline V CDR1 and CDR2: MRHNA, SNTAGT. The CDR3 loop is CASSDSTSGGADTQYF. CDR3 DNA sequence: TGTGCCAGCAGTGACTCGACTAGCGGGGGGGCAGATACGCAGTATTTT.